These 10 T cell receptor beta chains originate from one sample sequenced in a study of T cells in Graves' hyperthyroidism and ophthalmopathy. Amplification targeted TCR beta CDR3 regions from RNA transcripts. The primer set for the first-round RT-PCR of the TCR CDR3 was HTBI. One entry per CDR3 protein results from TCRdb running MiXCR on the multiplex PCR reads. The sample gives around 580,000 distinct CDR3 sequences, about a sixth of which show up once; approximately 20% is in the top ten. Sequencing input: blood. These receptors were obtained from a woman between 18 and 30 years old with Graves' hyperthyroidism.

In this sample, this clonotype turned up many times. V and J are TRBV27 and TRBJ1-6; 9 bases are shared with TRBD1. J gave up 8 bases and V 5 bases, and 7 bases lay outside the gene matches. CDR1 is MNHEY, CDR2 SMNVEV, per germline (reference sequence). The CDR3 extends over 15 amino acids. In DNA form, the CDR3 reads TGTGCCAGCAGTCCGCTGACAGGGGGGTATTCACCCCTCCACTTT. Encoded protein: CASSPLTGGYSPLHF.

In its sample, this clonotype was seen a few times. This chain links TRBV6-1 with TRBJ1-3; D gene uncertain. V lost 6 bases and J 0 bases, leaving 12 bases between the germline ends. The CDR3 runs 15 residues. The germline gives CDR1 MNHNS, CDR2 SASEGT. The CDR3 reads CASRRRVASGNTIYF. The DNA of the CDR3 is TGTGCCAGCAGACGCAGAGTGGCCTCTGGAAACACCATATATTTT.

This clonotype has more than one count but fewer than ten. This sequence joins TRBV7-9 and TRBJ1-2; 7 bases match TRBD1. After removal of 5 bases from V and 4 bases from J, the junction contained 7 bases not matched to a gene. CDR3 length: 14 residues. The V gene's germline CDR1 is SEHNR and CDR2 FQNEAQ (reference sequence). CDR3 sequence: CASSPTGLGYGYTF. The CDR3 DNA reads TGTGCCAGCAGCCCGACAGGGTTAGGCTATGGCTACACCTTC.

As concerns this clonotype: The junction departs from the called germline gene at one end, perhaps through a read error. Here the CDR3 DNA reads TGCGTCAGCAGCCAAGATGTGACAGGACGCGGGGAGCTGTTTTTT. Translation gives CVSSQDVTGRGELFF. This rearrangement joins TRBV4-3 to TRBJ2-2, with D tentatively TRBD1 (6 bases). Germline lookup yields CDR1 LGHNA and CDR2 YSLEER. The CDR3 runs 15 residues.

This CDR3 is CSAREETGLWDNQPQHF. The CDR3 region has the DNA TGCAGTGCTAGAGAGGAGACGGGACTGTGGGACAATCAGCCCCAGCATTTT. The chain joins TRBV20-1 to TRBJ1-5; D possibly corresponds to TRBD1 (5 bases). The V end was cut by 0 bases, the J end by 3 bases, with 18 bases between. From germline, CDR1 is DFQATT and CDR2 SNEGSKA (reference sequence). The CDR3 totals 17 residues.

This clonotype was counted a few times. V usage is TRBV4-2 and J usage is TRBJ2-6, with D possibly being TRBD1 or TRBD2 (6 bases each). CDR3 length: 16 residues. Per germline, CDR1 LGHNA and CDR2 YNFKEQ. Trimming pared 0 bases from V and 2 bases from J, leaving 8 bases between. CDR3 sequence reads: CASSQDGGPGANVLTF. In DNA form, the CDR3 reads TGTGCCAGCAGCCAAGATGGGGGGCCTGGGGCCAACGTCCTGACTTTC.

In this sample, this clonotype turned up a few times. The V gene is TRBV20-1, the J gene TRBJ2-3; D is uncertain. Germline V gene data show CDR1 as DFQATT and CDR2 as SNEGSKA (reference sequence). Trimming removed 6 bases at V and 4 bases at J, with 17 bases between. The CDR3 consists of 14 residues. The CDR3 region has the DNA TGCAGTGCCGCGTACGGTCGGACGGCAGATACGCAGTATTTT. Its translation: CSAAYGRTADTQYF.

This clonotype was seen repeatedly, ten times or more. The V gene is TRBV5-1, the J gene TRBJ1-2; the D is unclear. CDR1 SGHRS and CDR2 YFSETQ come from the germline V gene. This CDR3 comprises 15 residues. V gave up 2 bases and J gave up 0 bases, with 11 bases separating them. The CDR3 reads CASSLGQATNYGYTF. The CDR3 nucleotides are TGCGCCAGCAGCTTAGGGCAGGCCACTAACTATGGCTACACCTTC.

This sequence joins TRBV4-2 and TRBJ1-1; D is possibly TRBD1 (5 bases). CDR1 and CDR2 from the germline V gene are LGHNA and YNFKEQ. V lost 1 base, J lost 1 base, and 16 bases lay in between. The length of the CDR3 is 17 residues. For the CDR3, the DNA is TGTGCCAGCAGCCAAGCCATGCGAGGGACGAGGAACACTGAAGCTTTCTTT. It codes for CASSQAMRGTRNTEAFF.

Many counts were recorded for this clonotype. The chain combines TRBV7-9 with TRBJ2-7, with 7 positions matching TRBD2. The length of the CDR3 is 14 residues. CDR1 is SEHNR, CDR2 FQNEAQ, per germline (reference sequence). The J segment lost 5 bases and the V segment lost 5 bases, leaving 9 bases of the junction unmatched. The CDR3 reads CASSRSREIDEQYF. CDR3 DNA sequence: TGTGCCAGCAGCCGCTCGCGGGAGATCGACGAGCAGTACTTC.